Following are 17 T cell receptor beta chains from one sample sequenced in a study of T cells in Graves' hyperthyroidism and ophthalmopathy. The CDR3 regions of TCR beta were amplified from RNA transcripts. Researchers ran a first-round RT-PCR on the TCR CDR3 using the HTBI primer set. In TCRdb, the multiplex PCR reads were re-called with MiXCR into one record per CDR3 protein. The sample holds a few hundred thousand distinct CDR3 sequences, 15% to 20% seen once. Sequences were obtained from blood. These receptors were obtained from a woman aged 40 to 50 with Graves' ophthalmopathy.

The V gene is TRBV3-1, the J gene TRBJ2-5; D perhaps matches TRBD2 (6 bases). Per the germline V gene, CDR1 is LGHDT and CDR2 is YNNKEL (reference sequence). The CDR3 is made up of 15 amino acids. V lost 1 base and J lost 4, with 13 bases in between. The CDR3 reads CASSQASVGGETQYF. CDR3 bases: TGTGCCAGCAGCCAAGCTTCGGTGGGGGGAGAGACCCAGTACTTC.

The chain employs TRBV19 and TRBJ2-7; possibly TRBD1 for D (6 bases). There are 15 residues in the CDR3. The germline V gene encodes CDR1 LNHDA and CDR2 SQIVND (reference sequence). Deletions cut 3 bases from V and 3 bases from J, with 15 bases between. In DNA form, the CDR3 reads TGTGCCAGTAGTATCAGCGGCAGGGGCTTCTACGAGCAGTACTTC. Translation gives CASSISGRGFYEQYF.

This clonotype was observed many times. The genes are TRBV20-1 and TRBJ1-1; D remains ambiguous. CDR1 is DFQATT, CDR2 SNEGSKA, per germline (reference sequence). V lost 5 bases and J 4 bases, leaving 14 bases between the germline ends. This CDR3 has 13 amino acids. The DNA of the CDR3 is TGCAGTGCTGACGAACGAAGGAGCACTGAAGCTTTCTTT. The encoded protein is CSADERRSTEAFF.

This clonotype was seen at least ten times. The J gene is TRBJ1-5, the V gene TRBV4-1, with unresolved D. This CDR3 region has 13 residues. Germline V lookup: CDR1 MGHRA, CDR2 YSYEKL. Trimming removed 0 bases from V and 6 bases from J, with 6 bases in between. Here the CDR3 reads CASSQDIRQPQHF. The CDR3 nucleotides are TGCGCCAGCAGCCAAGATATTCGTCAGCCCCAGCATTTT.

CDR3 bases: TGTGCCAGCGAGACAGGGGGCTGGGACAATGAGCAGTTCTTC. This sequence encodes CASETGGWDNEQFF. The chain couples TRBV7-2 to TRBJ2-1; TRBD1 aligns across 10 bases. The CDR3 runs 14 residues. The germline gives CDR1 SGHTA, CDR2 FQGNSA. The V segment lost 8 bases and the J segment 5 bases; nucleotides outside the gene matches: 6.

This clonotype was seen many times. The junction does not match germline at one end; this may be a read error. This chain links TRBV5-1 with TRBJ2-7, with 12 bases that match TRBD1. The CDR3 totals 14 residues. In germline, CDR1 is SGHRS, CDR2 YFSETQ. The CDR3 spells CASSWGQGAYEQYF. The CDR3 DNA sequence: TGTGCCAGCAGCTGGGGACAGGGGGCTTACGAGCAGTACTTC.

This clonotype was detected ten times or more. The chain carries TRBV12-3 or TRBV12-4 and TRBJ2-2; 8 bases align to TRBD1. The junction had 4 bases not matched to a gene; V was cut back by 1 base and J by 6 bases. This CDR3 comprises 15 residues. This CDR3 reads CASSLGTGIAGELFF. Written as DNA, the CDR3 is TGTGCCAGCAGTTTAGGGACAGGGATTGCCGGGGAGCTGTTTTTT.

This clonotype came up a few times. This sequence may be a read error, since a much larger clone differs from it by one base. As DNA, the CDR3 is TGCGCCAGCAACTTTGGATCGAACACTGAAGCTTTCTTT. Residues: CASNFGSNTEAFF. V usage is TRBV5-1 and J usage is TRBJ1-1, with D unclear. The ends were cut back, 6 bases at V and 1 base at J, with 10 bases in the middle. From germline, CDR1 is SGHRS and CDR2 YFSETQ. The length of the CDR3 is 13 residues.

This clonotype was picked up a small number of times. The chain joins TRBV6-1 to TRBJ2-5; D is uncertain. From germline, CDR1 is MNHNS and CDR2 SASEGT. Trimming took off 6 bases at V and 1 base at J, with 6 bases between the two ends. The CDR3 has 12 residues. CDR3 sequence: CASRRSQETQYF. The CDR3 DNA sequence: TGTGCCAGCAGACGGTCCCAAGAGACCCAGTACTTC.

This clonotype was seen many times. The J gene is TRBJ1-1, the V gene TRBV30; tentatively, D is TRBD1 (5 bases). Germline-derived CDR1 and CDR2 are GTSNPN and SVGIG (reference sequence). Trimming took off 2 bases at V and 11 bases at J, with 12 bases between the two ends. The CDR3 contains 11 residues. CDR3 sequence reads: CAWSLREWAFF. The CDR3 DNA reads as TGTGCCTGGAGTCTCAGGGAGTGGGCTTTCTTT.

This clonotype has a handful of counts. A much larger clonotype is one base distant, so this may be a read error. The chain employs TRBV7-8 and TRBJ2-7; D possibly matches TRBD1 or TRBD2 (5 bases each). The V gene lost 0 bases and the J gene lost 5 bases, with 8 bases spanning the gap. The germline CDR1 and CDR2 sequences are SGHVS and FQNEAQ. There are 13 residues in the CDR3. This chain's CDR3 is CASSLAEGHEQYF. In DNA, the CDR3 is TGTGCCAGCAGCTTAGCCGAGGGGCACGAGCAGTACTTC.

The sample holds many counts of this clonotype. The V and J genes are TRBV5-1 and TRBJ2-1, with D tentatively TRBD2 (5 bases). V lost 3 bases and J lost 5, with 18 bases in between. The CDR3 contains 16 residues. Germline CDR1 and CDR2: SGHRS and YFSETQ. The CDR3 bases are TGCGCCAGCAGCTCCCCTGGTTGGCTAGCCGACAATGAGCAGTTCTTC. It yields the protein CASSSPGWLADNEQFF.

In its sample, this clonotype was seen a few times. The rearrangement joins TRBV6-1 to TRBJ2-3; perhaps TRBD1 as D (6 bases). V lost 3 bases to trimming and J lost 4 bases, with 11 bases between them. The CDR3 runs to 14 residues. Germline V gives CDR1 MNHNS, CDR2 SASEGT. CDR3 loop: CASSDFRGADTQYF. The CDR3 bases are TGTGCCAGCAGTGATTTCAGGGGAGCAGATACGCAGTATTTT.

V and J are TRBV7-2 and TRBJ2-3; TRBD1 matches 11 bases. The V and J ends lost 5 bases and 9 bases, in that order; junction bases with no gene match: 16. Germline V gives CDR1 SGHTA, CDR2 FQGNSA. The CDR3 is 17 residues long. The CDR3: CASSLNRDRGLFRTQYF. The CDR3 DNA is TGTGCCAGCAGCCTTAACCGGGACAGGGGGTTATTTAGGACGCAGTATTTT.

The chain links TRBV10-2 to TRBJ1-2; 12 bases fit TRBD1. This CDR3 is built from 18 residues. Trimming removed 2 bases from V and 8 bases from J; junction bases left unmatched: 15. Germline-derived CDR1 and CDR2 are WSHSY and SAAADI. CDR3 DNA: TGCGCCAGCAGTGAGGGGACAGGGGGCGCGCCCGGGATAGAGGGCTACACCTTC. Its protein is CASSEGTGGAPGIEGYTF.

This clonotype was recorded a few times. The chain recombines TRBV6-6 with TRBJ2-7; TRBD1 matches at 8 bases. The junction had 13 bases not matched to a gene; V was cut back by 2 bases and J by 1 base. Germline CDR1 reads MNHNY; CDR2 reads SVGAGI (reference sequence). The length of the CDR3 is 18 residues. The CDR3 loop reads CASSYPTLDRGRSYEQYF. CDR3 DNA: TGTGCCAGCAGTTACCCCACACTAGACAGGGGCCGTTCCTACGAGCAGTACTTC.

This clonotype was observed at least ten times. The chain uses TRBV29-1 and TRBJ2-7; D possibly corresponds to TRBD1 (6 bases). The CDR3 contains 14 residues. V lost 4 bases to trimming and J lost 0 bases, with 13 bases between them. CDR1 and CDR2 from the germline V gene are SQVTM and ANQGSEA. The CDR3 region is CSVVTGRSSYEQYF. In nucleotides, the CDR3 is TGCAGCGTTGTGACAGGACGAAGCTCCTACGAGCAGTACTTC.